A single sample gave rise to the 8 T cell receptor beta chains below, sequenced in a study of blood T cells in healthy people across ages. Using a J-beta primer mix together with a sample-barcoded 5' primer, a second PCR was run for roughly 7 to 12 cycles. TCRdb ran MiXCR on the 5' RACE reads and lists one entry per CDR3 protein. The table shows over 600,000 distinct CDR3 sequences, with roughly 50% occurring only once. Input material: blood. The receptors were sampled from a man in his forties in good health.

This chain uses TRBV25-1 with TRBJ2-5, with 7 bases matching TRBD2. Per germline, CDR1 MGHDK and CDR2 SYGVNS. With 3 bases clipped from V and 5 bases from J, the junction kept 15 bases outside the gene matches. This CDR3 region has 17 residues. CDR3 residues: CASSEVGGRGFSETQYF. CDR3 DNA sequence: TGTGCCAGCAGTGAGGTGGGAGGGCGAGGGTTTTCGGAGACCCAGTACTTC.

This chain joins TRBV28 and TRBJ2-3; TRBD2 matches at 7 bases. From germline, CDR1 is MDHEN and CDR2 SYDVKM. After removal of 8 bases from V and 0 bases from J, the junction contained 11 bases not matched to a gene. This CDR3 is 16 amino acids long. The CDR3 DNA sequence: TGTGCCAGCGGTGAGCCAGCGGGACGGAGCACAGATACGCAGTATTTT. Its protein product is CASGEPAGRSTDTQYF.

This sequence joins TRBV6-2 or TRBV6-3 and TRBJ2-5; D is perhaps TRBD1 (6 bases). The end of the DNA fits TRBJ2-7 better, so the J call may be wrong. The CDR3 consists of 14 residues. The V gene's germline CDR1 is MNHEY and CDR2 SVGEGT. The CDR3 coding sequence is TGTGCCAGCGGACTCGGTACAGGGAGCTACGAGCAGTACTTC. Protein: CASGLGTGSYEQYF.

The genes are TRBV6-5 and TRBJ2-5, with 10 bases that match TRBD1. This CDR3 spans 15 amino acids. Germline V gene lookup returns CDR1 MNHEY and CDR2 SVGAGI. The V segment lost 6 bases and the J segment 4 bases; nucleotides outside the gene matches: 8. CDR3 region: CASSRDRGLLETQYF. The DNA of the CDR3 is TGTGCCAGCAGCCGGGACAGGGGCTTGTTAGAGACCCAGTACTTC.

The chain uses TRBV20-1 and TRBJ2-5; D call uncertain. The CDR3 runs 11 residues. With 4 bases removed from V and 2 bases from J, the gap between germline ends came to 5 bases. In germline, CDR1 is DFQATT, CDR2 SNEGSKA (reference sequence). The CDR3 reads CSAIRQETQYF. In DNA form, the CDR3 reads TGCAGTGCTATTAGACAAGAGACCCAGTACTTC.

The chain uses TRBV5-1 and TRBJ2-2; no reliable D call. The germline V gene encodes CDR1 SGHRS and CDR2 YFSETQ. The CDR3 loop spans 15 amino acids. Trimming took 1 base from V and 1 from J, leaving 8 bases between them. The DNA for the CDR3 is TGCGCCAGCAGCTTGTCACAGCAGAACACCGGGGAGCTGTTTTTT. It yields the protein CASSLSQQNTGELFF.

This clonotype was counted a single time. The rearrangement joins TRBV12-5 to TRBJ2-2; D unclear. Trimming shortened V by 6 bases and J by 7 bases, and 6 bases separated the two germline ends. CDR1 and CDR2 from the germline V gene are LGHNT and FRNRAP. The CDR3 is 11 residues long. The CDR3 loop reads CASGFYGELFF. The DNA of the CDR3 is TGTGCTAGTGGATTTTACGGGGAGCTGTTTTTT.

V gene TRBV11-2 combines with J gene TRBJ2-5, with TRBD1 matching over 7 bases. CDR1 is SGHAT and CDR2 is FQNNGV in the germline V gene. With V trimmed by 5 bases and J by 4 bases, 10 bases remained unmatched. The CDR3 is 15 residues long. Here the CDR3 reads CASSPQSAGGETQYF. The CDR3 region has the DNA TGTGCCAGCAGCCCCCAATCTGCAGGGGGAGAGACCCAGTACTTC.